The next 6 T cell receptor beta chains were all read from a single sample in a study of blood T cell repertoires in COVID-19. This table comes from immunoSEQ multiplex PCR, and its TCRdb copy is limited to in-frame clones, with some not included. The table shows 250,000 or so clones, with approximately 90% occurring only once. The source material was peripheral blood. The receptors here all came from a woman aged 25 to 39 with COVID-19, enrolled during active disease.

The V call is TRBV2, the J call TRBJ2-7, with 9 bases matching TRBD1. J lost 3 bases, V lost 7 bases, and 7 bases had no gene match. Germline CDR1 and CDR2: SNHLY and FYNNEI. The CDR3 has 14 amino acids. This chain's CDR3 is CASIPGQGSYEQYF. The CDR3 bases are TGTGCCAGCATTCCCGGACAGGGGAGCTACGAGCAGTACTTC.

This chain links TRBV18 with TRBJ2-7, with TRBD2 as a possible D gene (6 bases). Germline V CDR1 and CDR2: KGHSH, LQKENI. CDR3 length equals 14 residues. V dropped 4 bases and J dropped 6 bases, with 16 bases sitting between them. CDR3 sequence (DNA): TGTGCCAGCTCACTAAGCGGAGGGTATTCCGAGCAGTACGTC. This encodes CASSLSGGYSEQYV.

The CDR3 is CASSVGDSNNEQFF. DNA for the CDR3: TGTGCCAGCAGCGTAGGGGACAGCAACAATGAGCAGTTCTTC. This sequence joins TRBV9 and TRBJ2-1; 7 nucleotides align to TRBD1. Trimming removed 0 bases from V and 5 bases from J; junction bases left unmatched: 2. This CDR3 comprises 14 residues. Germline V gene lookup returns CDR1 SGDLS and CDR2 YYNGEE. The variable domain in full, completed from reference TRBV9 and TRBJ2-1, reads DSGVTQTPKHLITATGQRVTLRCSPRSGDLSVYWYQQSLDQGLQFLIQYYNGEERAKGNILERFSAQQFPDLHSELNLSSLELGDSALYFCASSVGDSNNEQFFGPGTRLTVL.

V and J are TRBV10-3 and TRBJ2-2; 7 bases are a match to TRBD1. Germline V CDR1 and CDR2: ENHRY, SYGVKD. This CDR3 region has 12 residues. The junction had 5 bases not matched to a gene; V was cut back by 11 bases and J by 5 bases. DNA for the CDR3: TGTGCCTTACTACAGGGGACCGGGGAGCTGTTTTTT. Its translation is CALLQGTGELFF.

The chain has TRBV7-8 and TRBJ2-2, with D uncertain. Germline CDR1 is SGHVS and CDR2 is FQNEAQ. CDR3 length: 16 residues. Trimming pared 4 bases from V and 0 bases from J, leaving 12 bases between. The CDR3 coding sequence is TGTGCCAGCAGCTCAAGAGGCAGACCGAACACCGGGGAGCTGTTTTTT. It codes for CASSSRGRPNTGELFF.

The chain combines TRBV10-3 with TRBJ1-1, with a tentative D call TRBD1 (6 bases). Trimming removed 4 bases from V and 2 bases from J, with 8 bases in between. In germline, CDR1 is ENHRY, CDR2 SYGVKD. This CDR3 comprises 13 residues. The CDR3, as DNA: TGTGCCATCAGTGTACAGGGAAACACTGAAGCTTTCTTT. Its protein is CAISVQGNTEAFF.